The clone carrying this T cell receptor beta chain has more than one count but fewer than ten. What it recognizes is unknown. The data derive from a study of cytomegalovirus exposure and HLA in healthy donors. Study-wide findings and caveats: A later analysis found most CMV-associated TCR beta chains apparently HLA-restricted.

After removal of 1 base from V and 2 bases from J, the junction contained 1 base not matched to a gene. Germline V gene data show CDR1 as LNHDA and CDR2 as SQIVND (reference sequence). The CDR3 extends over 15 amino acids. The primer mix had 60 Vbeta and 13 Jbeta primers. Repertoires were generated with immunoSEQ multiplex PCR, while TCRdb's copy carries only in-frame clones and drops some. The sample gives about 89,000 clones, 76% of which show up once; 1.4% is in the top ten. The TCR comes from a male donor in good health and CMV-seronegative. Material for sequencing was PBMCs. This chain connects TRBV19 to TRBJ2-5, with 10 bases identical to TRBD1. This CDR3 reads CASSIGTGGQETQYF. In nucleotides, the CDR3 is TGTGCCAGTAGTATAGGGACAGGGGGTCAAGAGACCCAGTACTTC.